This record covers a single TCR beta chain. This clonotype was counted many times. Its antigen is still unknown. Base qualities are missing; no much larger clone stands one base away. The record originates from a study of neurological immune-mediated disorders (dated 2019 in TCRdb). Regarding the research as a whole: Peripheral blood TCR-beta repertoires from HTLV-I-associated myelopathy (HAM/TSP) patients, multiple sclerosis patients and healthy controls were compared by UMI-based sequencing. Alongside PBMC samples, the set of some 98 TCR-beta libraries contained longitudinal samples, technical triplicates, and paired CD4+ and CD8+ T-cell subsets that had been sorted. The cohort included approximately 68 subjects: about 14 with HAM/TSP, about 34 with multiple sclerosis, and around 20 healthy controls. Broader findings and caveats from the paper: Expanded clones from different subjects shared no identical CDR3 amino acid sequences, which suggests that TCR-beta repertoires were private in all groups. TCR clonal expansion was highest in HAM/TSP patients and lowest in MS patients, with MS patients falling below even healthy controls.

To synthesize cDNA, template-switch 5'RACE was performed with a primer carrying a 10-nucleotide random unique molecular identifier so that each TCR transcript was tagged. Every sequencing run yielded over 180 million TCR-beta sequences covering 15-18 subjects. The RNeasy kit was used for extraction of total RNA. The KAPA Real-time Library Amplification kit was used to amplify TCR-beta VDJ regions with primers for the TCR constant region and the 5'RACE anchor. Sample indexes and Illumina adaptors were added in a first PCR, after which library yield was increased in a second PCR. After Ampure bead purification, the TCR product of roughly 650 bp was size-selected on a 2% E-gel SizeSelection system. Before pooling, libraries had their quality checked on a Bioanalyzer, their concentration measured with Qubit, and their quantity determined with the Kapa Library Quantification kit. Paired-end 2 x 150 bp sequencing of the libraries was performed on an Illumina HiSeq 2500. To increase sequence diversity, roughly 24-32% phiX was spiked into each library pool. Under the source paper's analysis protocol: The UMI-based MiGEC pipeline processed quality-filtered reads and removed over 75% of raw TCR sequences during error correction. VDJ genes were aligned to IMGT germline references, and each clonotype was defined by a unique CDR3 amino acid sequence together with V-J genes. Clonal expansion, Shannon diversity and CDR3 relatedness were evaluated with VDJtools (CalcPairwiseDistances, ClusterSamples), while phylogenetic trees were built in CLCbio workbench. Using coefficient-of-variation modelling across technical triplicates, the study counted a clone as expanded if it had at least 8 unique UMIs. TCRdb reprocessed the public reads (quality trimming at Q25 with fastp, clone calling with MiXCR) and kept in-frame beta chains. CDR3 protein sequences are deduplicated, and each keeps its most common genes and DNA. TCRdb's processing, not the study's, gives the V and J calls here. The sample profile shows roughly 56,000 distinct CDR3 sequences; approximately 10% of them were found once. Jointly, the top ten make up 1.5% to 2% of the sample.

Blood bank volunteers in Maryland, USA served as the healthy controls. Libraries from unsorted PBMCs were made from 2 million PBMCs kept in RNAlater at -80 degrees C until RNA extraction. Peripheral blood was subjected to Ficoll-Hypaque density gradient centrifugation to isolate PBMCs, which were then cryopreserved in liquid nitrogen. CDR1 and CDR2 are read off the germline V gene as SGHTA and FQGNSA. V loses 5 bases of germline sequence and J loses 0 bases, and the interval between the two ends is 11 bases. There are 15 amino acids in the CDR3, from cysteine to phenylalanine inclusive. Only CDR3 DNA is held: 45 bases, read in frame from base 1.

This sequence originates from a man between 60 and 70 years old in good health. The sample was PBMCs. Rearrangement joined TRBV7-2 to TRBJ1-5; there is no confident call for the D gene. The CDR3 region has the sequence CASSLEAYSNQPQHF. The bases are TGTGCCAGCAGCCTAGAGGCCTATAGCAATCAGCCCCAGCATTTT.